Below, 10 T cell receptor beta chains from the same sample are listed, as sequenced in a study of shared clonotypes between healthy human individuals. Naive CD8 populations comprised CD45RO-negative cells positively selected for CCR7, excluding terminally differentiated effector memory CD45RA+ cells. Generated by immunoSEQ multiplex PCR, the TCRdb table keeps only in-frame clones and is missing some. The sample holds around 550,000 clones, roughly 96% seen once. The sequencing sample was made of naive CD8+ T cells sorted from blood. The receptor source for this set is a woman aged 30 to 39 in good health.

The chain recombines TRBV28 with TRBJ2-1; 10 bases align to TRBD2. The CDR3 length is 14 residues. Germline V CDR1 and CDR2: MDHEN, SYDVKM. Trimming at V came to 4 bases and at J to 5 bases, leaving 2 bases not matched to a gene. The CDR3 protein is CASSWTSGNNEQFF. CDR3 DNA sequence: TGTGCCAGCAGTTGGACTAGCGGAAACAATGAGCAGTTCTTC. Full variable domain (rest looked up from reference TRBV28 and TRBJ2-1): DVKVTQSSRYLVKRTGEKVFLECVQDMDHENMFWYRQDPGLGLRLIYFSYDVKMKEKGDIPEGYSVSREKKERFSLILESASTNQTSMYLCASSWTSGNNEQFFGPGTRLTVL.

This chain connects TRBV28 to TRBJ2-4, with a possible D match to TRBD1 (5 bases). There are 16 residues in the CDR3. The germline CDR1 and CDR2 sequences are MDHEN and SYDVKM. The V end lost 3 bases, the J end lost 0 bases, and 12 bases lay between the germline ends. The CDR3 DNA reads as TGTGCCAGCAGTTTCTTCGACAGTATAGCCAAAAACATTCAGTACTTC. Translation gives CASSFFDSIAKNIQYF.

CDR3 sequence: CASGYQDRARDTQYF. The DNA of the CDR3 is TGTGCCAGCGGCTACCAGGACAGGGCTAGAGATACGCAGTATTTT. The chain links TRBV7-9 to TRBJ2-3, with 8 nucleotides matching TRBD1. Trimming at V came to 8 bases and at J to 5 bases, leaving 12 bases not matched to a gene. Germline V CDR1 and CDR2: SEHNR, FQNEAQ (reference sequence). The CDR3 totals 15 residues.

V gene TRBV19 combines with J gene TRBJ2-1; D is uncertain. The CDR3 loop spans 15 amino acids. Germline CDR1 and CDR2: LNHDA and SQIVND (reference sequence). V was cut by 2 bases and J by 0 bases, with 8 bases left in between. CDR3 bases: TGTGCCAGTAGTATACTCCTGAGCTCCTACAATGAGCAGTTCTTC. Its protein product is CASSILLSSYNEQFF.

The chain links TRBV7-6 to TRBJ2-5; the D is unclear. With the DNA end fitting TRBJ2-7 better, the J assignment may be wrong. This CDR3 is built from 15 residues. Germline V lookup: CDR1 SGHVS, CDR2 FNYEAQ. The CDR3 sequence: CASSLTESVSYEQYF. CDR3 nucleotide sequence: TGTGCCAGCAGCTTAACGGAGTCGGTATCCTACGAGCAGTACTTC.

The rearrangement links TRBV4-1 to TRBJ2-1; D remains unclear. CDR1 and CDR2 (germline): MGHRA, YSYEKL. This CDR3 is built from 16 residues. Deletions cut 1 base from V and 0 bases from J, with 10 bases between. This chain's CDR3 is CASSQARAGSYNEQFF. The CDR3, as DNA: TGCGCCAGCAGCCAAGCTCGCGCTGGCTCCTACAATGAGCAGTTCTTC.

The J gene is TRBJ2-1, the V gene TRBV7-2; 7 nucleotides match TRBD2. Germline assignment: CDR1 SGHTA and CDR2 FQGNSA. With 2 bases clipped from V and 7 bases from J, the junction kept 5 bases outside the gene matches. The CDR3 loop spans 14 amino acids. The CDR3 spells CASSLLGLSNEQFF. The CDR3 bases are TGTGCCAGCAGCTTATTGGGACTAAGTAATGAGCAGTTCTTC. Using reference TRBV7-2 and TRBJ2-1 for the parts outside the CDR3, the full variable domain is GAGVSQSPSNKVTEKGKDVELRCDPISGHTALYWYRQSLGQGLEFLIYFQGNSAPDKSGLPSDRFSAERTGGSVSTLTIQRTQQEDSAVYLCASSLLGLSNEQFFGPGTRLTVL.

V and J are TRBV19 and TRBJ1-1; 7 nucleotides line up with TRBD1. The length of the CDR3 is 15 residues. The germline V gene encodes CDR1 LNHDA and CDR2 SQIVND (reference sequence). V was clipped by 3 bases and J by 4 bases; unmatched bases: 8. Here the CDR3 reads CASSIPRQGFTEAFF. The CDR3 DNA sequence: TGTGCCAGTAGTATCCCAAGACAGGGATTCACTGAAGCTTTCTTT.

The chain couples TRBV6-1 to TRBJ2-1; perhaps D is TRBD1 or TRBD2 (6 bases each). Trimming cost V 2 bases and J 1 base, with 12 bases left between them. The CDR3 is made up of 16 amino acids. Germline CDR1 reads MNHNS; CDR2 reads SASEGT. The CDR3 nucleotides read TGTGCCAGCAGTGAATTTCGGGGGCTTTCCTACAATGAGCAGTTCTTC. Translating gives CASSEFRGLSYNEQFF.

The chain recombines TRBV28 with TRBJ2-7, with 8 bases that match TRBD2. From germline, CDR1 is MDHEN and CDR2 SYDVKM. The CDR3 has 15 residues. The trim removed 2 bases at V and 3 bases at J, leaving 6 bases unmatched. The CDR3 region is CASSLARGRIYEQYF. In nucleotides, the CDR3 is TGTGCCAGCAGTTTAGCGCGCGGGAGGATCTACGAGCAGTACTTC.